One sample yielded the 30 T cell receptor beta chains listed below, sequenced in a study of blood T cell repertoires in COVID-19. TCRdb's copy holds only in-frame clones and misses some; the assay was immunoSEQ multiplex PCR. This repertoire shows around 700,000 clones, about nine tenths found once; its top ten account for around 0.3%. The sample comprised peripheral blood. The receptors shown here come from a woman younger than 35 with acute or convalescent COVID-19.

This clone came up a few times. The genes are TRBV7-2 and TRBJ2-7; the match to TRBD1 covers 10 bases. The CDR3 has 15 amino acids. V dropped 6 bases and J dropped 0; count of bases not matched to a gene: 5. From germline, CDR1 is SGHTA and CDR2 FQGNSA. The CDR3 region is CASRYGTGASYEQYF. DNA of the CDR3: TGTGCCAGCAGATATGGGACAGGGGCCTCCTACGAGCAGTACTTC. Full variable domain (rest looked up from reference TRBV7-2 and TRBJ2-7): GAGVSQSPSNKVTEKGKDVELRCDPISGHTALYWYRQSLGQGLEFLIYFQGNSAPDKSGLPSDRFSAERTGGSVSTLTIQRTQQEDSAVYLCASRYGTGASYEQYFGPGTRLTVT.

CDR3 protein: CASSPRRSGGVLDTQYF. Here the CDR3 DNA reads TGTGCCAGCAGTCCAAGACGTAGCGGGGGGGTTTTAGATACGCAGTATTTT. The V gene is TRBV7-2, the J gene TRBJ2-3; 11 nucleotides align to TRBD2. The CDR3 spans 17 residues. Germline V gene sequence: CDR1 SGHTA, CDR2 FQGNSA. Losses at the gene ends were 6 bases for V and 5 bases for J; bases not matched to a gene: 13.

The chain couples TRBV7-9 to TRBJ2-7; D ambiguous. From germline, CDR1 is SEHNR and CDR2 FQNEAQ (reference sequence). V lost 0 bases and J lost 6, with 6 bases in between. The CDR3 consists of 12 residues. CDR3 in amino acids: CASSLARPEQYF. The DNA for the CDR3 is TGTGCCAGCAGCTTAGCGCGGCCCGAGCAGTACTTC.

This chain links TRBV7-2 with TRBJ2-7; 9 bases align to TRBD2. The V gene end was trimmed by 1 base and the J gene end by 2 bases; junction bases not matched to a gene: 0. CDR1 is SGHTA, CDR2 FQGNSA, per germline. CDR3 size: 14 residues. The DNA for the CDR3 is TGTGCCAGCAGCTTAGGACTAGCGGCCTACGAGCAGTACTTC. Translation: CASSLGLAAYEQYF.

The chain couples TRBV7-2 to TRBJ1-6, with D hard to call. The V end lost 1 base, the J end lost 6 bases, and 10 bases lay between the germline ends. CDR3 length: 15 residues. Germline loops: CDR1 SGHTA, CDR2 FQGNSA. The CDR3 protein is CASSLVGRSNSPLHF. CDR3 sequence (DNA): TGTGCCAGCAGCTTAGTCGGCAGGTCTAATTCACCCCTCCACTTT.

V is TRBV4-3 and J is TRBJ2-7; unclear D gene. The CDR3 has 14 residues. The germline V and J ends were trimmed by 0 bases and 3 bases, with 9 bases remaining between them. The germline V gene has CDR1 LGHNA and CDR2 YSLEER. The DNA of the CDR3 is TGCGCCAGCAGCCAAGATGTTACGAGCTACGAGCAGTACTTC. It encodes CASSQDVTSYEQYF.

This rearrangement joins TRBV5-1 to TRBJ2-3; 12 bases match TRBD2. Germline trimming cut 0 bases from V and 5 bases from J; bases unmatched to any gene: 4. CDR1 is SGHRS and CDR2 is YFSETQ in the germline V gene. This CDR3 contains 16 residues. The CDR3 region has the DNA TGCGCCAGCAGCTTGGAGCCTAGCGGGGGGGGAGATACGCAGTATTTT. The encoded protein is CASSLEPSGGGDTQYF.

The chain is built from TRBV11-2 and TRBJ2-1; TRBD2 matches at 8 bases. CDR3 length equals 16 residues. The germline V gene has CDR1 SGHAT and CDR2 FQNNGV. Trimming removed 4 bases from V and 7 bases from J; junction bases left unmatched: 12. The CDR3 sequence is CASSSGGGGGRNEQFF. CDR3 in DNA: TGTGCCAGCAGCTCGGGCGGTGGCGGGGGGCGGAATGAGCAGTTCTTC.

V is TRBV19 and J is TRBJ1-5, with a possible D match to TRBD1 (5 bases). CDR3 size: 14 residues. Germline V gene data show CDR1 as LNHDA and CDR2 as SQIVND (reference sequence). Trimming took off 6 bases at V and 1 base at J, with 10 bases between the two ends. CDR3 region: CASRPRASNQPQHF. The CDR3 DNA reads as TGTGCCAGTAGACCCAGGGCCAGCAATCAGCCCCAGCATTTT.

CDR3 DNA: TGTGCCATCACGGGACAGCTCACCGGGGAGCTGTTTTTT. This sequence encodes CAITGQLTGELFF. The rearrangement uses TRBV10-3 and TRBJ2-2; TRBD1 matches 7 bases. V lost 7 bases, J lost 4 bases, and 3 bases stayed unmatched. Per the germline V gene, CDR1 is ENHRY and CDR2 is SYGVKD. The CDR3 runs to 13 residues.

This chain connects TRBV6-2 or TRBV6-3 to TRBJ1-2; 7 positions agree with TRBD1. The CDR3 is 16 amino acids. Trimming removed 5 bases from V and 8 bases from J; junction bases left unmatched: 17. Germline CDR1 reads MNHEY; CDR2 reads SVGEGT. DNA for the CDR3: TGTGCCAGCAGTCACAATAACCCCGGACAGGCAGGAGGCTACACCTTC. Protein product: CASSHNNPGQAGGYTF.

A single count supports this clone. This CDR3 reads CASSLDRGSIYGYTF. CDR3 bases: TGTGCCAGCTCACTGGACAGGGGATCTATCTATGGCTACACCTTC. This chain joins TRBV18 and TRBJ1-2, with TRBD1 matching 9 bases. Germline CDR1 KGHSH, CDR2 LQKENI. The CDR3 contains 15 residues. V lost 4 bases to trimming and J lost 4 bases; unmatched junction nucleotides: 7.

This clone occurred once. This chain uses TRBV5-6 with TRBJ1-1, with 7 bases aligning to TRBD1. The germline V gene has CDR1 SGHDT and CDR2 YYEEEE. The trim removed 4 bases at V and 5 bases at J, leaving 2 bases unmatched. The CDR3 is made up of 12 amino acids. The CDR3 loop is CASSQQGTEAFF. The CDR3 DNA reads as TGTGCCAGCAGCCAACAGGGGACTGAAGCTTTCTTT.

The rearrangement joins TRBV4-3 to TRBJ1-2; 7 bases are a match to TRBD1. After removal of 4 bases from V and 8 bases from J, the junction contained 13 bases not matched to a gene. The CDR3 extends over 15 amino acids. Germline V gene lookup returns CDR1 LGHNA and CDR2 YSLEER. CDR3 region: CASSRSQTGASGYTF. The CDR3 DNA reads TGCGCCAGCAGCCGCTCCCAAACAGGGGCGTCGGGCTACACCTTC.

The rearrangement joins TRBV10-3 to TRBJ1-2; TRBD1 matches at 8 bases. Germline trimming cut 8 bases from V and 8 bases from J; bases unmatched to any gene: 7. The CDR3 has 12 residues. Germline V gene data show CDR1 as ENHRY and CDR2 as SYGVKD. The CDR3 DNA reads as TGTGCCATCCAGGACAGGGTAAGAGGCTACACCTTC. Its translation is CAIQDRVRGYTF.

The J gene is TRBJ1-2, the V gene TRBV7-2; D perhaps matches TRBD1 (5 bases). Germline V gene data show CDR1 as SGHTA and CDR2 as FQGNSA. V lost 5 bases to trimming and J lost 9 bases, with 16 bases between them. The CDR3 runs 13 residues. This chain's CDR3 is CASSTQGSVSYTF. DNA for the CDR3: TGTGCCAGCAGCACGCAGGGATCTGTGAGCTACACCTTC.

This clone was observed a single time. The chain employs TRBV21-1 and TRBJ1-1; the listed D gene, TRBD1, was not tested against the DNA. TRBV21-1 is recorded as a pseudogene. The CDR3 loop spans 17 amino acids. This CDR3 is CASSNLGNPGHPTEAFF. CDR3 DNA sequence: TGTGCCAGCAGCAACCTTGGGAACCCGGGACACCCGACTGAAGCTTTCTTT.

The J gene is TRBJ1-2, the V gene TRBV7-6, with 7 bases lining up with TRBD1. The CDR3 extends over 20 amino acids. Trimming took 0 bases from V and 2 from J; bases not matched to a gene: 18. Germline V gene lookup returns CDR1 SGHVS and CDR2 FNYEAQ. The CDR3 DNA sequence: TGTGCCAGCAGCTTAGCGCTAAGAAATGTACAGGGGAAGCAAAACTATGGCTACACCTTC. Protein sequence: CASSLALRNVQGKQNYGYTF.

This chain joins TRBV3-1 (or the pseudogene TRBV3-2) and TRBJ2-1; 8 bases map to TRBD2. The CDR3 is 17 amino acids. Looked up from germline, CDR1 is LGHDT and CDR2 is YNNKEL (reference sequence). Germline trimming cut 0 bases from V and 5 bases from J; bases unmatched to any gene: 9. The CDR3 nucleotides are TGTGCCAGCAGCCAAGACCGGGTCGGAGCGGGGGACAATGAGCAGTTCTTC. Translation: CASSQDRVGAGDNEQFF.

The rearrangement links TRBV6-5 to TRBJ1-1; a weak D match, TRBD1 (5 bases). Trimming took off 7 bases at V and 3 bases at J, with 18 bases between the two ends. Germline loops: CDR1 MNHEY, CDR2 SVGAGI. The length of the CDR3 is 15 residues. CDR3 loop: CASTTRGTRHTEAFF. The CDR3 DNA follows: TGTGCCAGCACCACCCGGGGGACCCGCCACACTGAAGCTTTCTTT.

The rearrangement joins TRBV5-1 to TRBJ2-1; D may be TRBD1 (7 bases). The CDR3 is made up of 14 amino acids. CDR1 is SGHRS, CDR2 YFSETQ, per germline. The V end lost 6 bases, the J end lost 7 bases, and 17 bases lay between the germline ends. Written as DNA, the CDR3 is TGCGCCAGCACGCGGGACAGTGGGCCGAATGAGCAGTTCTTC. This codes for CASTRDSGPNEQFF.

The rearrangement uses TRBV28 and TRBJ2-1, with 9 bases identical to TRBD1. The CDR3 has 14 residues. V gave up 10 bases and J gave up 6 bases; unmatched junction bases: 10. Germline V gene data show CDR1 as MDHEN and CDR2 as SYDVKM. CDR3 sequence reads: CATTGTGKANEQFF. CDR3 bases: TGTGCCACTACCGGGACAGGGAAGGCCAATGAGCAGTTCTTC.

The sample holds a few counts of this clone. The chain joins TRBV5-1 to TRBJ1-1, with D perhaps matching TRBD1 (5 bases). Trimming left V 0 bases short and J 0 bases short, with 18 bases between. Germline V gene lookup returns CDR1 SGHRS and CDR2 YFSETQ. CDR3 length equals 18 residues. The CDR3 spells CASSLGPGSPILNTEAFF. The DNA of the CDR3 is TGCGCCAGCAGCTTGGGCCCAGGGTCACCTATTCTGAACACTGAAGCTTTCTTT.

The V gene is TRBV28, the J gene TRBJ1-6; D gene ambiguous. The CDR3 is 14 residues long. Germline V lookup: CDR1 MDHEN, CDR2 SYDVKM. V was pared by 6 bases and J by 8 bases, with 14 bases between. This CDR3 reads CASSLGGAYSPLHF. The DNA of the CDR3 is TGTGCCAGCAGCCTTGGTGGAGCCTATTCACCCCTCCACTTT.

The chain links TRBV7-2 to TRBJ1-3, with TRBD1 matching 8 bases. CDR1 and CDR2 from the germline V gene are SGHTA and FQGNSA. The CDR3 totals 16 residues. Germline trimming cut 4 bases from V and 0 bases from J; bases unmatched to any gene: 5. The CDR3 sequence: CASSSQGALSGNTIYF. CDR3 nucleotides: TGTGCCAGCAGCTCCCAGGGGGCCCTCTCTGGAAACACCATATATTTT.

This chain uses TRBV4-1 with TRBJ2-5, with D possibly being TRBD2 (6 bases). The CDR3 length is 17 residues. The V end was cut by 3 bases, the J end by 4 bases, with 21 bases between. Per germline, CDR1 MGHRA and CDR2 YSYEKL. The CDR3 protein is CASSHGPLGERAETQYF. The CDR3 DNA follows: TGCGCCAGCAGCCATGGGCCTTTAGGGGAGCGGGCAGAGACCCAGTACTTC.

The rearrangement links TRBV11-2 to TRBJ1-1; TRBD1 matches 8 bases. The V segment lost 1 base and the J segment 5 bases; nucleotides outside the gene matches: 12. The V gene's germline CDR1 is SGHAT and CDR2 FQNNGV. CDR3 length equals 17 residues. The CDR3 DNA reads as TGTGCCAGCAGCTTAGTGGGCAGGGGGCCGCCGGGGACTGAAGCTTTCTTT. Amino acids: CASSLVGRGPPGTEAFF. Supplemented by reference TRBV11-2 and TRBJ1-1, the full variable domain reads EAGVAQSPRYKIIEKRQSVAFWCNPISGHATLYWYQQILGQGPKLLIQFQNNGVVDDSQLPKDRFSAERLKGVDSTLKIQPAKLEDSAVYLCASSLVGRGPPGTEAFFGQGTRLTVV.

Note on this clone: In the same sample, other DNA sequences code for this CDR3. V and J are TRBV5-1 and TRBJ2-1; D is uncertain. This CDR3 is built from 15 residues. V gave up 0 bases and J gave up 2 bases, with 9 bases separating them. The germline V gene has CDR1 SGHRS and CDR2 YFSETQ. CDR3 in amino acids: CASSLGAGAYNEQFF. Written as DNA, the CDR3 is TGCGCCAGCAGCTTGGGGGCAGGTGCCTACAATGAGCAGTTCTTC. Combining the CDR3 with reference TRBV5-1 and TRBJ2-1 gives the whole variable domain KAGVTQTPRYLIKTRGQQVTLSCSPISGHRSVSWYQQTPGQGLQFLFEYFSETQRNKGNFPGRFSGRQFSNSRSEMNVSTLELGDSALYLCASSLGAGAYNEQFFGPGTRLTVL.

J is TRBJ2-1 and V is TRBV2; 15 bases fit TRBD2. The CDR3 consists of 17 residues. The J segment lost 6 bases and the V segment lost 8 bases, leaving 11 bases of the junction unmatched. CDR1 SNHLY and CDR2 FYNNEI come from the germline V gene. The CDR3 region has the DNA TGTGCCAGCCGACCATGGACTAGCGGGGGGGGTGGCAATGAGCAGTTCTTC. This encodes CASRPWTSGGGGNEQFF.

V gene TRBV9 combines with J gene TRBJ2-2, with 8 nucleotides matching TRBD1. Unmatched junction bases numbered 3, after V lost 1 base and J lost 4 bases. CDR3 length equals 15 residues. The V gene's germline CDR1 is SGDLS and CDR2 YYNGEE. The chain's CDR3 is CASSVQGARTGELFF. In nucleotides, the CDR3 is TGTGCCAGCAGCGTACAGGGGGCGCGCACCGGGGAGCTGTTTTTT.